This TCR beta chain stems from a study of T cell repertoires in cytomegalovirus infection. Across the whole study: Indicated by public TCR beta signatures were CMV infection and matching HLA type.

Germline V gives CDR1 SGHNT, CDR2 YYREEE (reference sequence). CDR3 size: 14 residues. V gave up 1 base and J gave up 2 bases, with 9 bases separating them. TCRdb redid the calling of the reads with MiXCR, one entry per CDR3 protein. This repertoire shows hundreds of thousands of distinct CDR3 sequences, 24% found once; its top ten account for 8%. This sequence joins TRBV5-4 and TRBJ1-2; D may be TRBD1 (6 bases). Sequencing used CD8+ T cells from PBMCs. The TCR originated in a human donor in good health (CMV status not recorded). Some clones in this sample may be carry-over from other donors' samples. CDR3 amino acids: CASSLTGRNYGYTF. CDR3 sequence (DNA): TGTGCCAGCAGCTTGACAGGGAGGAACTATGGCTACACCTTC.